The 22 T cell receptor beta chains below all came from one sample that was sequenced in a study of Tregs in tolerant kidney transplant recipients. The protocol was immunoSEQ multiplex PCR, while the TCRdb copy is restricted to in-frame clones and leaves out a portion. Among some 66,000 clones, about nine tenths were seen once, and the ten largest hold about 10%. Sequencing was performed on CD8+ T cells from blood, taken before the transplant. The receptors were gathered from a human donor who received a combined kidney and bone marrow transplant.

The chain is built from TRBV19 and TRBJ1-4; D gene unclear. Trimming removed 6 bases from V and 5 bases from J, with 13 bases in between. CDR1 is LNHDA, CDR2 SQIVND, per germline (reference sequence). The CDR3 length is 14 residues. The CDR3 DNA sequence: TGTGCCAGTAGCCCGGGAGGGCCCAATGAAAAACTGTTTTTT. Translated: CASSPGGPNEKLFF.

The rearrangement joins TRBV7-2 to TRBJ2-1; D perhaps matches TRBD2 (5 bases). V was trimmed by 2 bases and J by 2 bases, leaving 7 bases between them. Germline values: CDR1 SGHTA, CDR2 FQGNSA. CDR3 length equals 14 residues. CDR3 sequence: CASSLTRTYNEQFF. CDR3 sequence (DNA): TGTGCCAGCAGCTTAACTAGAACCTACAATGAGCAGTTCTTC.

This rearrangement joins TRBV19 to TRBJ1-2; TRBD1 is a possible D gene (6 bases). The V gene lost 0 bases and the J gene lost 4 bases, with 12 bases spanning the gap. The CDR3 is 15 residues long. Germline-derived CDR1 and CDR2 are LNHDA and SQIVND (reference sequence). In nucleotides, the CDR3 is TGTGCCAGTAGTATAGATTCAACAGGGCCCTATGGCTACACCTTC. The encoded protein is CASSIDSTGPYGYTF.

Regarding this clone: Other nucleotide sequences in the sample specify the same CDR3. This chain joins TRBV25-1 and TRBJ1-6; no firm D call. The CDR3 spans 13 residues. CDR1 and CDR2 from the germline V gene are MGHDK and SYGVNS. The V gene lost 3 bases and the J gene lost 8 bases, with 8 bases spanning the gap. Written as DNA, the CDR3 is TGTGCCAGCAGTGATGCGGGGTATTCACCCCTCCACTTT. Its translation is CASSDAGYSPLHF.

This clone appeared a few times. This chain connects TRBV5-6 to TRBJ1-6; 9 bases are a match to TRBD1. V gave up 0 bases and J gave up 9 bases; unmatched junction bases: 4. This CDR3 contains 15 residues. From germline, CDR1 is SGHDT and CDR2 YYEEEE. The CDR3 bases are TGTGCCAGCAGCTTGGAGGGGACAGGGACTTCACCCCTCCACTTT. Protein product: CASSLEGTGTSPLHF. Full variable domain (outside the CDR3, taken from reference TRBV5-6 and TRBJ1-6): DAGVTQSPTHLIKTRGQQVTLRCSPKSGHDTVSWYQQALGQGPQFIFQYYEEEERQRGNFPDRFSGHQFPNYSSELNVNALLLGDSALYLCASSLEGTGTSPLHFGNGTRLTVT.

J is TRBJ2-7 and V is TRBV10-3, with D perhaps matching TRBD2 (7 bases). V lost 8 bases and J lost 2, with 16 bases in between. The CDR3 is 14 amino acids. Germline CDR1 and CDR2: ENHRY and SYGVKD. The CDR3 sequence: CAIGGGGKPYEQYF. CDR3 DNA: TGTGCCATCGGGGGGGGCGGGAAACCCTACGAGCAGTACTTC.

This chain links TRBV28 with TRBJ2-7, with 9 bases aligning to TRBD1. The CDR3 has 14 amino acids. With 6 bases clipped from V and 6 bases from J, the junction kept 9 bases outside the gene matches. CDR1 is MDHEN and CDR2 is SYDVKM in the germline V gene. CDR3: CASSSGTGNSEQYF. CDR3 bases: TGTGCCAGCAGCAGCGGGACAGGGAATAGCGAGCAGTACTTC.

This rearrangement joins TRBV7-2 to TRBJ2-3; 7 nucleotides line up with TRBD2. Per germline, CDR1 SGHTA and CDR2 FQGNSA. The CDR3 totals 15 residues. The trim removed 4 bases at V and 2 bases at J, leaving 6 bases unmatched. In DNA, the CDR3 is TGTGCCAGCAGCTGGCAGCGGGGATCCACAGATACGCAGTATTTT. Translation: CASSWQRGSTDTQYF.

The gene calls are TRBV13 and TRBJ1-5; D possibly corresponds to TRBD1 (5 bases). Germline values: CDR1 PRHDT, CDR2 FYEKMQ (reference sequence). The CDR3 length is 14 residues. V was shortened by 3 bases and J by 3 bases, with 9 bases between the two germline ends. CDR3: CASSFGGHNQPQHF. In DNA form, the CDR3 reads TGTGCCAGCAGCTTTGGTGGACACAATCAGCCCCAGCATTTT.

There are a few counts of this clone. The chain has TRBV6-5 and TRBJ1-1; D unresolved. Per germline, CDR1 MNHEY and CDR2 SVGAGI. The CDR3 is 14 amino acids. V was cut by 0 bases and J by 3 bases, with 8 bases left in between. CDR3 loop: CASSYSEGDTEAFF. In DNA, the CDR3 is TGTGCCAGCAGTTACTCGGAGGGTGACACTGAAGCTTTCTTT.

The DNA of the CDR3 is TGTGCCAGCAGCTCACTCTCGGGGCAGCCCCAGCATTTT. This encodes CASSSLSGQPQHF. The chain links TRBV9 to TRBJ1-5; D is ambiguous. Germline assignment: CDR1 SGDLS and CDR2 YYNGEE. The CDR3 runs to 13 residues. Trimming cost V 4 bases and J 7 bases, with 12 bases left between them.

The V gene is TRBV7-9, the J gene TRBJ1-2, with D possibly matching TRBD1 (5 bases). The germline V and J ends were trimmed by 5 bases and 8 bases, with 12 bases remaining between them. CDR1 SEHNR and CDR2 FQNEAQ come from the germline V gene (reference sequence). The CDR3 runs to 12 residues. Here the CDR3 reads CASSPSGLGYTF. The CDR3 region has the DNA TGTGCCAGCAGCCCGTCAGGGTTAGGCTACACCTTC.

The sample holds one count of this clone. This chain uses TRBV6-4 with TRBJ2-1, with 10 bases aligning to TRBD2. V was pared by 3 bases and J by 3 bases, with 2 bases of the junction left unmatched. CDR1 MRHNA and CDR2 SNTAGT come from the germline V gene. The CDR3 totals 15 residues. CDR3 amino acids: CASSESSGGYNEQFF. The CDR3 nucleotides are TGTGCCAGCAGTGAGTCTAGCGGGGGCTACAATGAGCAGTTCTTC.

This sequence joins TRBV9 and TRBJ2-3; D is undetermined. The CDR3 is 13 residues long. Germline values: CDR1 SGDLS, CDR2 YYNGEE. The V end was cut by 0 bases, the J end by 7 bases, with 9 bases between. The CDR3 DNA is TGTGCCAGCAGCGTAGCCCTAGATAATACGCAGTATTTT. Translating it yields CASSVALDNTQYF.

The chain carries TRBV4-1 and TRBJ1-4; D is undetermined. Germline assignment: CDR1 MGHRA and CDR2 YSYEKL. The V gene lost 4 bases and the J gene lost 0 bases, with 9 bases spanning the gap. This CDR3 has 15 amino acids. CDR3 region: CASSRQDSTNEKLFF. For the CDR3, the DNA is TGCGCCAGCAGCCGCCAGGATTCAACTAATGAAAAACTGTTTTTT.

In DNA, the CDR3 is TGTGCCAGCAGCCAATCTTCGGGGGTTGAAGCTTTCTTT. Protein sequence: CASSQSSGVEAFF. The V gene is TRBV27, the J gene TRBJ1-1; a possible D gene is TRBD1 (5 bases). The germline V gene has CDR1 MNHEY and CDR2 SMNVEV (reference sequence). Trimming removed 6 bases at V and 7 bases at J, with 15 bases between. CDR3 size: 13 residues.

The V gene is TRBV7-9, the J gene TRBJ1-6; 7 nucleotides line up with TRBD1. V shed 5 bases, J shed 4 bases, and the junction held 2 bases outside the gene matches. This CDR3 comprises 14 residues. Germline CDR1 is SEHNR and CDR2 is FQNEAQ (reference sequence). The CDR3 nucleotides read TGTGCCAGCAGCCCGACAGGGTATAATTCACCCCTCCACTTT. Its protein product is CASSPTGYNSPLHF.

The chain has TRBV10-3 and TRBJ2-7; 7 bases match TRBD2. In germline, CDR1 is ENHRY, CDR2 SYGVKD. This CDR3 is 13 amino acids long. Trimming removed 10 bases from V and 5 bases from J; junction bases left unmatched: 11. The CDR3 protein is CATETRGTNEQYF. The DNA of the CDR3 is TGTGCCACCGAAACGCGGGGGACGAACGAGCAGTACTTC.

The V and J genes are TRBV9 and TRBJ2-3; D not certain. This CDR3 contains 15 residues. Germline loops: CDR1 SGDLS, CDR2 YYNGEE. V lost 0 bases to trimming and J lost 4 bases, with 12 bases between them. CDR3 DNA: TGTGCCAGCAGCGTAGGCGCAGGCACGGCAGATACGCAGTATTTT. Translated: CASSVGAGTADTQYF.

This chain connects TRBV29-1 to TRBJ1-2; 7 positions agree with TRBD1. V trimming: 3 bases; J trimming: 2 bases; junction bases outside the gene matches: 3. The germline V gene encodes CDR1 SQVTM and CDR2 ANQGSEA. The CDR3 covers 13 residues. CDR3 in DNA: TGCAGCGTTGACCCGGGACAGAACTATGGCTACACCTTC. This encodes CSVDPGQNYGYTF.

The CDR3 DNA sequence: TGTGCCAGCAGCTTAGCCGACAGGGAGACTAGCGAGCAGTACTTC. This sequence encodes CASSLADRETSEQYF. The chain recombines TRBV7-9 with TRBJ2-7; possible D gene TRBD1, 7 bases. There are 15 residues in the CDR3. Trimming removed 0 bases from V and 6 bases from J, with 15 bases in between. Looked up from germline, CDR1 is SEHNR and CDR2 is FQNEAQ (reference sequence).

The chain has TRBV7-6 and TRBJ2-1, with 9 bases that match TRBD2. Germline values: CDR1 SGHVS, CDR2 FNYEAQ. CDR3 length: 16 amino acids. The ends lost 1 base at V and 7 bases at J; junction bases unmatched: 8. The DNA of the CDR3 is TGTGCCAGCAGCTTAGAGGCAGGGCGGGAGGGGAATGAGCAGTTCTTC. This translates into CASSLEAGREGNEQFF. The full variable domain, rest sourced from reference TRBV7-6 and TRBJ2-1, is GAGVSQSPRYKVTKRGQDVALRCDPISGHVSLYWYRQALGQGPEFLTYFNYEAQQDKSGLPNDRFSAERPEGSISTLTIQRTEQRDSAMYRCASSLEAGREGNEQFFGPGTRLTVL.